The 27 T cell receptor beta chains below were found in one sample sequenced in a study of T cells in Graves' hyperthyroidism and ophthalmopathy. What was amplified from RNA transcripts were TCR beta CDR3 regions. First-round RT-PCR of the TCR CDR3 relied on the HTBI primer set. TCRdb reprocessed the multiplex PCR reads via MiXCR and lists one record per CDR3 protein. The sample contains a few hundred thousand distinct CDR3 sequences, roughly 17% of which appear only once. Sequencing used blood. These receptors were obtained from a woman under 30 with Graves' ophthalmopathy.

This chain connects TRBV4-1 to TRBJ1-1, with D unclear. Germline CDR1 reads MGHRA; CDR2 reads YSYEKL. The CDR3 length is 12 residues. Trimming removed 3 bases at V and 8 bases at J, with 10 bases between. CDR3 region: CASSHADGEAFF. For the CDR3, the DNA is TGCGCCAGCAGCCACGCGGACGGAGAAGCTTTCTTT.

This clonotype has a count of ten or more. The chain combines TRBV20-1 with TRBJ1-1; tentative D call: TRBD1 (5 bases). The V end lost 4 bases, the J end lost 12 bases, and 15 bases lay between the germline ends. Germline CDR1 and CDR2: DFQATT and SNEGSKA (reference sequence). This CDR3 contains 11 residues. DNA of the CDR3: TGCAGTGCTACCCGGACAAGCGGGACTTTCTTT. Protein: CSATRTSGTFF.

About this clonotype: This may arise from a read error, as a much more abundant clone is one base away. The CDR3 DNA is TGTGCCAGCAGCATCTCGGCGACCGCGGACTGCACCTTC. Translating it yields CASSISATADCTF. This chain joins TRBV12-3 or TRBV12-4 and TRBJ1-2; D is ambiguous. Trimming pared 6 bases from V and 13 bases from J, leaving 21 bases between. The CDR3 contains 13 residues.

This clonotype appeared many times. The V call is TRBV20-1, the J call TRBJ2-3; 9 positions agree with TRBD1. Germline-derived CDR1 and CDR2 are DFQATT and SNEGSKA (reference sequence). The CDR3 spans 15 residues. Germline trimming cut 5 bases from V and 4 bases from J; bases unmatched to any gene: 10. CDR3 DNA sequence: TGCAGTGCTGTTAGGTCGGGACAGGGATCAGATACGCAGTATTTT. It yields the protein CSAVRSGQGSDTQYF.

The V and J genes are TRBV27 and TRBJ2-5; 8 bases agree with TRBD1. The germline gives CDR1 MNHEY, CDR2 SMNVEV (reference sequence). This CDR3 comprises 15 residues. V trimming: 5 bases; J trimming: 4 bases; junction bases outside the gene matches: 9. The CDR3 region has the DNA TGTGCCAGCAGTGAACCGGGACAGGAATTAGAGACCCAGTACTTC. It translates to CASSEPGQELETQYF.

Only a few counts were recorded for this clonotype. The chain uses TRBV29-1 and TRBJ2-2; tentatively, D is TRBD1 (5 bases). Trimming pared 7 bases from V and 1 base from J, leaving 10 bases between. The CDR3 runs 13 residues. From germline, CDR1 is SQVTM and CDR2 ANQGSEA. In nucleotides, the CDR3 is TGCAGCGCCGATGACAGGAACACCGGGGAGCTGTTTTTT. Its protein is CSADDRNTGELFF.

This clonotype turned up a few times. This chain joins TRBV6-2 or TRBV6-3 and TRBJ1-3; D call uncertain. CDR1 is MNHEY and CDR2 is SVGEGT in the germline V gene. The CDR3 covers 15 residues. The V and J ends lost 2 bases and 0 bases respectively, with 8 bases between them. CDR3 in DNA: TGTGCCAGCAGTTACGTTCTCAACTCTGGAAACACCATATATTTT. It encodes CASSYVLNSGNTIYF.

This clonotype appeared once. The CDR3 DNA follows: TGTGCCAGCAGCCCGGAGGGGGAAGGGGATACGCAGTATTTT. Translated, it gives CASSPEGEGDTQYF. The chain recombines TRBV11-2 with TRBJ2-3, with D possibly called TRBD1 or TRBD2 (6 bases each). V was cut by 5 bases and J by 6 bases, with 15 bases left in between. Germline V gives CDR1 SGHAT, CDR2 FQNNGV. The CDR3 is made up of 14 amino acids.

The chain uses TRBV6-4 and TRBJ2-5; TRBD1 matches 7 bases. Looked up from germline, CDR1 is MRHNA and CDR2 is SNTAGT. With 6 bases clipped from V and 3 bases from J, the junction kept 7 bases outside the gene matches. This CDR3 has 14 amino acids. The CDR3 loop is CASSLGTAKETQYF. DNA of the CDR3: TGTGCCAGCAGCCTCGGGACAGCGAAAGAGACCCAGTACTTC.

The chain couples TRBV6-1 to TRBJ1-5, with TRBD1 as a possible D gene (6 bases). The germline CDR1 and CDR2 sequences are MNHNS and SASEGT. V lost 4 bases to trimming and J lost 4 bases, with 14 bases between them. The CDR3 is 15 amino acids. CDR3 residues: CASSVARGRNQPQHF. CDR3 nucleotide sequence: TGTGCCAGCAGTGTCGCCAGGGGAAGGAATCAGCCCCAGCATTTT.

V usage is TRBV6-5 and J usage is TRBJ1-6; TRBD1 matches 7 bases. This CDR3 contains 15 residues. Germline lookup yields CDR1 MNHEY and CDR2 SVGAGI. V lost 2 bases, J lost 8 bases, and 6 bases stayed unmatched. The CDR3 DNA follows: TGTGCCAGCAGTTACGGGGGACAGAGAGATTCACCCCTCCACTTT. Its translation: CASSYGGQRDSPLHF.

There are many counts of this clonotype. The gene calls are TRBV5-1 and TRBJ2-7; 7 bases line up with TRBD1. The germline gives CDR1 SGHRS, CDR2 YFSETQ. The CDR3 length is 12 residues. Trimming at V came to 4 bases and at J to 5 bases, leaving 3 bases not matched to a gene. CDR3 bases: TGCGCCAGCAGCAAGACAGGGCACGAGCAGTACTTC. Amino acids: CASSKTGHEQYF.

This clonotype was observed many times. The CDR3 DNA is TGTGCCAGCAGTTCGCGGAGTGGGTCCTACAATGAGCAGTTCTTC. As protein: CASSSRSGSYNEQFF. The chain employs TRBV27 and TRBJ2-1; D is unresolved. Between the trimmed V and J ends, which lost 4 bases and 1 base, there was a span of 11 bases. This CDR3 contains 15 residues. Germline-derived CDR1 and CDR2 are MNHEY and SMNVEV (reference sequence).

The chain joins TRBV9 to TRBJ1-3, with 8 bases fitting TRBD1. CDR3 length: 16 residues. In germline, CDR1 is SGDLS, CDR2 YYNGEE. Unmatched junction bases numbered 9, after V lost 4 bases and J lost 3 bases. The DNA for the CDR3 is TGTGCCAGCAGCTCCCGGACAGGGATTTATGGAAACACCATATATTTT. It yields the protein CASSSRTGIYGNTIYF.

This clonotype was counted at least ten times. This CDR3 is CASSLHRGRSNTGELFF. The CDR3 nucleotides are TGTGCCAGCAGCCTACACAGGGGGAGGTCGAACACCGGGGAGCTGTTTTTT. The rearrangement uses TRBV28 and TRBJ2-2, with 8 positions matching TRBD1. The CDR3 consists of 17 residues. Per germline, CDR1 MDHEN and CDR2 SYDVKM. V gave up 6 bases and J gave up 0 bases; unmatched junction bases: 9.

The table lists this clonotype with a few counts. The rearrangement joins TRBV20-1 to TRBJ2-7, with 10 bases that match TRBD2. The V gene end was trimmed by 6 bases and the J gene end by 7 bases; junction bases not matched to a gene: 12. CDR3 length: 14 residues. Germline V gene data show CDR1 as DFQATT and CDR2 as SNEGSKA (reference sequence). The CDR3 sequence: CSADQREGRREQYF. CDR3 nucleotide sequence: TGCAGTGCGGACCAGCGGGAGGGCCGGAGAGAGCAGTACTTC.

In its sample, this clonotype was seen many times. V gene TRBV30 combines with J gene TRBJ1-2; possibly TRBD1 for D (5 bases). The CDR3 length is 11 residues. Germline CDR1 GTSNPN, CDR2 SVGIG (reference sequence). V gave up 8 bases and J gave up 4 bases, with 11 bases separating them. The CDR3 DNA reads TGTGCCGCACGGGGCAGCTATGGCTACACCTTC. Amino acids: CAARGSYGYTF.

The chain combines TRBV19 with TRBJ2-1; possibly TRBD1 for D (6 bases). Trimming took 0 bases from V and 1 from J, leaving 7 bases between them. CDR1 and CDR2 from the germline V gene are LNHDA and SQIVND (reference sequence). CDR3 length equals 15 residues. The CDR3 is CASSIDQGSYNEQFF. CDR3 nucleotide sequence: TGTGCCAGTAGTATAGACCAGGGGTCCTACAATGAGCAGTTCTTC.

This clonotype has at least ten counts. The chain employs TRBV10-3 and TRBJ2-7, with a weak D call TRBD1 (6 bases). The CDR3 sequence is 14 residues long. Trimming took off 4 bases at V and 3 bases at J, with 13 bases between the two ends. CDR1 is ENHRY and CDR2 is SYGVKD in the germline V gene. CDR3 sequence reads: CAISAGDIIYEQYF. CDR3 coding DNA: TGTGCCATCAGTGCAGGGGATATCATCTACGAGCAGTACTTC.

This clonotype turned up a few times. This chain links TRBV28 with TRBJ2-3; possible D gene TRBD2, 6 bases. There are 15 residues in the CDR3. Per germline, CDR1 MDHEN and CDR2 SYDVKM. V was pared by 6 bases and J by 2 bases, with 15 bases between. CDR3 bases: TGTGCCAGCAGCCTCTTCCGGGACTTCACAGATACGCAGTATTTT. Protein product: CASSLFRDFTDTQYF.

This clonotype came up many times. The chain links TRBV20-1 to TRBJ2-1; 9 bases line up with TRBD2. The trim removed 6 bases at V and 9 bases at J, leaving 18 bases unmatched. The CDR3 covers 16 residues. Germline V lookup: CDR1 DFQATT, CDR2 SNEGSKA (reference sequence). CDR3 in DNA: TGCAGTGCGGAGGAGGGTGCGGGAGGGCCGAAGCTTGAGCAGTTCTTC. It specifies CSAEEGAGGPKLEQFF.

This clonotype has a count of ten or more. The J gene is TRBJ1-2, the V gene TRBV6-1; D uncertain. Germline V lookup: CDR1 MNHNS, CDR2 SASEGT. The CDR3 extends over 15 amino acids. Trimming shortened V by 8 bases and J by 0 bases, and 16 bases separated the two germline ends. CDR3 in DNA: TGTGCCAGCTCTCGGTCGGGCAGAACTAACTATGGCTACACCTTC. Its protein product is CASSRSGRTNYGYTF.

This clonotype was counted at least ten times. The chain is built from TRBV9 and TRBJ2-3, with D unresolved. Germline CDR1 reads SGDLS; CDR2 reads YYNGEE. The CDR3 extends over 13 amino acids. Trimming left V 0 bases short and J 2 bases short, with 4 bases between. The CDR3 spells CASSVDPTDTQYF. The CDR3 nucleotides are TGTGCCAGCAGCGTAGATCCCACAGATACGCAGTATTTT.

This clonotype was detected ten times or more. The chain links TRBV12-3 or TRBV12-4 to TRBJ1-2, with a possible D match to TRBD1 (5 bases). This CDR3 contains 11 residues. The ends were cut back, 5 bases at V and 8 bases at J, with 9 bases in the middle. Written as DNA, the CDR3 is TGTGCCAGCAGTGACCCAGGGGGCTACACCTTC. Translating it yields CASSDPGGYTF.

This clonotype has only a few counts. CDR3 region: CASSVLAGDQETQYF. CDR3 coding DNA: TGTGCCAGCAGTGTTCTAGCGGGCGATCAAGAGACCCAGTACTTC. The chain couples TRBV6-1 to TRBJ2-5; TRBD2 matches at 8 bases. Germline CDR1 reads MNHNS; CDR2 reads SASEGT. This CDR3 spans 15 amino acids. V shed 4 bases and J 2 bases; nucleotides not matched to a gene: 6.

This clonotype was counted only a few times. This may be a read error, as it is one base from a much larger clone. The rearrangement links TRBV3-1 to TRBJ2-7; D gene uncertain. Germline CDR1 is LGHDT and CDR2 is YNNKEL (reference sequence). The CDR3 runs to 14 residues. V lost 0 bases and J lost 9, with 15 bases in between. CDR3 region: CASSQELGKWGQYF. CDR3 DNA: TGTGCCAGCAGCCAAGAGCTGGGGAAATGGGGGCAGTACTTC.

The chain is built from TRBV10-3 and TRBJ2-1, with 10 bases that match TRBD2. The CDR3 totals 16 residues. The V gene end was trimmed by 10 bases and the J gene end by 7 bases; junction bases not matched to a gene: 16. Per the germline V gene, CDR1 is ENHRY and CDR2 is SYGVKD. The CDR3 DNA reads TGTGCCACCAATGGGGGAGGGGGACTAGCGCGGAATGAGCAGTTCTTC. Its protein product is CATNGGGGLARNEQFF.